The 6 T cell receptor beta chains in this list originate from one sample, sequenced in a study of shared T cell receptors in the human thymus. Profiled with immunoSEQ multiplex PCR; TCRdb holds only in-frame clones, not every one. This table has about 380,000 clones, roughly 94% appearing once. The sample was thymocytes. The receptor set was obtained from a human donor.

The chain carries TRBV15 and TRBJ2-7; D gene uncertain. Per germline, CDR1 LNHNV and CDR2 YYDKDF (reference sequence). Trimming took 2 bases from V and 2 from J, leaving 13 bases between them. CDR3 length: 15 amino acids. The CDR3 sequence is CATSRRSPSPYEQYF. The CDR3 DNA reads TGTGCCACCAGCAGACGGAGCCCGTCCCCCTACGAGCAGTACTTC.

V and J are TRBV19 and TRBJ2-4; 9 nucleotides line up with TRBD1. Germline lookup yields CDR1 LNHDA and CDR2 SQIVND (reference sequence). The CDR3 is 16 residues long. V lost 6 bases, J lost 1 base, and 7 bases stayed unmatched. CDR3 bases: TGTGCCAGTAGGGGGGACAGGGAGAAGGCCAAAAACATTCAGTACTTC. Translated, it gives CASRGDREKAKNIQYF.

This clone appeared a single time. The J gene is TRBJ2-1, the V gene TRBV7-2; 10 nucleotides agree with TRBD2. The junction had 13 bases not matched to a gene; V was cut back by 5 bases and J by 9 bases. From germline, CDR1 is SGHTA and CDR2 FQGNSA. The CDR3 contains 16 residues. This chain's CDR3 is CASSPQREGRECEQFF. CDR3 bases: TGTGCCAGCAGCCCACAGCGGGAGGGCCGCGAGTGTGAGCAGTTCTTC.

This CDR3 is CASSFDRTYFSYEQYF. Here the CDR3 DNA reads TGTGCCAGCAGCTTTGACAGGACTTACTTTTCCTACGAGCAGTACTTC. This sequence joins TRBV7-8 and TRBJ2-7, with D perhaps TRBD1 (6 bases). Germline V gene lookup returns CDR1 SGHVS and CDR2 FQNEAQ. This CDR3 contains 16 residues. Trimming stripped 3 bases from V and 1 base from J, with 16 bases between.

This rearrangement joins TRBV14 to TRBJ1-3; D is uncertain. The CDR3 has 16 amino acids. The V and J ends lost 0 bases and 0 bases respectively, with 9 bases between them. Germline loops: CDR1 SGHDN, CDR2 FVKESK. CDR3 amino acids: CASSQDYDNSGNTIYF. The CDR3 bases are TGTGCCAGCAGCCAAGATTATGACAACTCTGGAAACACCATATATTTT.

V usage is TRBV28 and J usage is TRBJ1-4, with D hard to call. Trimming pared 7 bases from V and 7 bases from J, leaving 16 bases between. Germline V CDR1 and CDR2: MDHEN, SYDVKM. This CDR3 is built from 14 residues. Here the CDR3 DNA reads TGTGCCAGCAAAAGTAGGGTAGTCGGTGAAAAACTGTTTTTT. It codes for CASKSRVVGEKLFF.